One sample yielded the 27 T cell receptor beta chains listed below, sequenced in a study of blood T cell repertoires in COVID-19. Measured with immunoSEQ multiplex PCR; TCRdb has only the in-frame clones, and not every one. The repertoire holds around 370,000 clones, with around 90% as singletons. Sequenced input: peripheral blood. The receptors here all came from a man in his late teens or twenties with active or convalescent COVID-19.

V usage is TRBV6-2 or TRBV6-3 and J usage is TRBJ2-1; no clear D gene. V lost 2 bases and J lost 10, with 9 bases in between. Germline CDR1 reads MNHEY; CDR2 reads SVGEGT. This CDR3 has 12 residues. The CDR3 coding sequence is TGTGCCAGCAGTTACGACCTGCGGGAGCAGTTCTTC. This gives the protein CASSYDLREQFF.

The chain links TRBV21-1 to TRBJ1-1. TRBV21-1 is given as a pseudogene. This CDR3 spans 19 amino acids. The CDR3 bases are TGTGCCAGCAGCAAAGTAGGAGGGGACGTTTTAACCGCGAAGACTGAAGCTTTCTTT. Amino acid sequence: CASSKVGGDVLTAKTEAFF.

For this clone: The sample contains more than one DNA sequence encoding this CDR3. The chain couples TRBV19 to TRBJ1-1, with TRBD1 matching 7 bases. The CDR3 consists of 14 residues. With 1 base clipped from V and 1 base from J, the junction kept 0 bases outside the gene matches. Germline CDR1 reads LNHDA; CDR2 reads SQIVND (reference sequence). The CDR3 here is CASSIAGGNTEAFF. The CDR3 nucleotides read TGTGCCAGTAGTATAGCAGGGGGGAACACTGAAGCTTTCTTT.

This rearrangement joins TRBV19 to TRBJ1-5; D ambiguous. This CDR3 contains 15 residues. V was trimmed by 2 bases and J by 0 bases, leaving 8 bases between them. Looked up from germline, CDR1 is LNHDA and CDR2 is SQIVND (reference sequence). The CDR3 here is CASSIIGNSNQPQHF. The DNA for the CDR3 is TGTGCCAGTAGTATAATCGGGAATAGCAATCAGCCCCAGCATTTT. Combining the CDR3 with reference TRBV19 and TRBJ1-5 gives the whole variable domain DGGITQSPKYLFRKEGQNVTLSCEQNLNHDAMYWYRQDPGQGLRLIYYSQIVNDFQKGDIAEGYSVSREKKESFPLTVTSAQKNPTAFYLCASSIIGNSNQPQHFGDGTRLSIL.

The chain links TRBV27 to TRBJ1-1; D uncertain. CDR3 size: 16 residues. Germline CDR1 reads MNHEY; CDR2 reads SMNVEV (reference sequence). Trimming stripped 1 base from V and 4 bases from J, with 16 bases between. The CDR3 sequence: CASSLLPFRPVTEAFF. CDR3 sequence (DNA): TGTGCCAGCAGTTTATTACCGTTTCGCCCAGTCACTGAAGCTTTCTTT.

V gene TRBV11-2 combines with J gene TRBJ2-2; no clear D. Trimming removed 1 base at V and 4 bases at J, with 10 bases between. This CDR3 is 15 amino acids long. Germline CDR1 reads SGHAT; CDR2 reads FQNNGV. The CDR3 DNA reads TGTGCCAGCAGCTTAGTGGCATCGATCACCGGGGAGCTGTTTTTT. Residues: CASSLVASITGELFF.

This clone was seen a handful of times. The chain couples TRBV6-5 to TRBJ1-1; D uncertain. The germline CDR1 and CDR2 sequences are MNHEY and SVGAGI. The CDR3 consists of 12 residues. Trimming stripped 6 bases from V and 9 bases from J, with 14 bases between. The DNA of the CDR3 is TGTGCCAGCAGAAACGTCCAGGATAAAGCTTTCTTT. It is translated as CASRNVQDKAFF.

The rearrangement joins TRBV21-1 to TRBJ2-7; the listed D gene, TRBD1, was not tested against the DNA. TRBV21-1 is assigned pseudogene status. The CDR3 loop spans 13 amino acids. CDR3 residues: CASKGQGSYEQYF. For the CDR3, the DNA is TGTGCCAGCAAAGGACAGGGCTCCTACGAGCAGTACTTC.

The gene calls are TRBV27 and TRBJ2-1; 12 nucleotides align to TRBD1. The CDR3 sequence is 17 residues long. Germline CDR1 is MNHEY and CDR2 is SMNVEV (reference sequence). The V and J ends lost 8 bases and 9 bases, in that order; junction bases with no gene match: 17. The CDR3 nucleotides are TGTGCCAGCGAGGGGGAGGGGACAGGGGGCCCCCGAGGTGAGCAGTTCTTC. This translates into CASEGEGTGGPRGEQFF.

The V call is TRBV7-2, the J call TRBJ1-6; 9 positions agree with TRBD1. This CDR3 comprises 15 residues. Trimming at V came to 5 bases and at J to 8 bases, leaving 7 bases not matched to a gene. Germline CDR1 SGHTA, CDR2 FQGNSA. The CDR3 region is CASSPPGQGYSPLHF. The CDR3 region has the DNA TGTGCCAGCAGCCCTCCGGGACAGGGTTATTCACCCCTCCACTTT. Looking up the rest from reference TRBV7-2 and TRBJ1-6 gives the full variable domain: GAGVSQSPSNKVTEKGKDVELRCDPISGHTALYWYRQSLGQGLEFLIYFQGNSAPDKSGLPSDRFSAERTGGSVSTLTIQRTQQEDSAVYLCASSPPGQGYSPLHFGNGTRLTVT.

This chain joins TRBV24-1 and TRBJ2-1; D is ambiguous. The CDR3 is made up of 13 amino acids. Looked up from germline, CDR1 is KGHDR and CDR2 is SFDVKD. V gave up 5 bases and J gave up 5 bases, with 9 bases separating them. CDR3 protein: CATSAELNNEQFF. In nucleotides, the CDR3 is TGTGCCACCAGTGCCGAACTCAACAATGAGCAGTTCTTC.

The CDR3 nucleotides read TGTGCCAGCAGTTACCAGAACTCTGGAAACACCATATATTTT. Encoded protein: CASSYQNSGNTIYF. V and J are TRBV6-5 and TRBJ1-3; unclear D gene. V was clipped by 2 bases and J by 0 bases, with 5 bases between them. The germline CDR1 and CDR2 sequences are MNHEY and SVGAGI. CDR3 length equals 14 residues.

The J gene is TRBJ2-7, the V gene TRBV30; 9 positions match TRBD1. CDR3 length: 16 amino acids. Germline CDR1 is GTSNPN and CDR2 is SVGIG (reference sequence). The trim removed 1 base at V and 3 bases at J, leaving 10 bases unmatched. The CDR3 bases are TGTGCCTGGAGTGGACCCCCCGGGACAGGGCGCTACGAGCAGTACTTC. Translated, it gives CAWSGPPGTGRYEQYF.

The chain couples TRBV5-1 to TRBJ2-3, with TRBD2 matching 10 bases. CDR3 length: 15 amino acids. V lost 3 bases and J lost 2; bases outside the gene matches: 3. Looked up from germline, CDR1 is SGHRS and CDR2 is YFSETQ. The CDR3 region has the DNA TGCGCCAGCAGCTATACTAGCGGGGACACAGATACGCAGTATTTT. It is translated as CASSYTSGDTDTQYF.

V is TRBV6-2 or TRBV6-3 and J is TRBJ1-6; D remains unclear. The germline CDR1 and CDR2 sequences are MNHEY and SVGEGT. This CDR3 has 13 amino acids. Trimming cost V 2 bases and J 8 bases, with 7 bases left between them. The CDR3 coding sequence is TGTGCCAGCAGTTACGAGGGCTATTCACCCCTCCACTTT. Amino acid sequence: CASSYEGYSPLHF.

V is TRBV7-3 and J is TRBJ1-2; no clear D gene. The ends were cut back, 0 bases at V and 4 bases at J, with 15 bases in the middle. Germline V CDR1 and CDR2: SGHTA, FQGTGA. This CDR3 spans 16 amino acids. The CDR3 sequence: CASSLTEVTDPYGYTF. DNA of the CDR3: TGTGCCAGCAGCTTAACGGAGGTTACTGATCCCTATGGCTACACCTTC.

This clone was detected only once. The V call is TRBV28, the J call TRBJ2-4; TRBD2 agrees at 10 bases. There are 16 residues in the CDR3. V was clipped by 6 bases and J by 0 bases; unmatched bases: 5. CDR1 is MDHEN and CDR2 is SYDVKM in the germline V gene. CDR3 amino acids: CASSPGTSEAKNIQYF. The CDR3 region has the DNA TGTGCCAGCAGCCCAGGGACTAGCGAAGCCAAAAACATTCAGTACTTC.

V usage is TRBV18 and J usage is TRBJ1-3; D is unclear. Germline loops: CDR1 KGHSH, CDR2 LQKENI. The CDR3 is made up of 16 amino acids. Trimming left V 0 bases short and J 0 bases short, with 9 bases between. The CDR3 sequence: CASSPPGQASGNTIYF. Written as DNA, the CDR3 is TGTGCCAGCTCACCACCGGGTCAGGCCTCTGGAAACACCATATATTTT.

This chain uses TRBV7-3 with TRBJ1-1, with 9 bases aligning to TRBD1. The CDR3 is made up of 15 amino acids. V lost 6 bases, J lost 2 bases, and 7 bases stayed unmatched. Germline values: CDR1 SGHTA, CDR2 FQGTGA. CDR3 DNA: TGTGCCAGCAGACCCGGGACAGGGATTAACACTGAAGCTTTCTTT. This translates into CASRPGTGINTEAFF.

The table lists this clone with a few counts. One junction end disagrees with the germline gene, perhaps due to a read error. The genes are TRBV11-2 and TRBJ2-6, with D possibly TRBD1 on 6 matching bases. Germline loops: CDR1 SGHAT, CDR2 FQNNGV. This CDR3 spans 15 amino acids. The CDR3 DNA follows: TGTGCCAGCAGCCGACAGGTCTCTGGGGCCAACGTGCTGACTTTC. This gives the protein CASSRQVSGANVLTF.

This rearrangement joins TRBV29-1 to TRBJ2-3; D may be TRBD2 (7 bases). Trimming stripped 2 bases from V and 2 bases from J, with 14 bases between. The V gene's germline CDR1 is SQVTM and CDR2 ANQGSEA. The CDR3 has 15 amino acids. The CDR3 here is CSVELRGGFTDTQYF. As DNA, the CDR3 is TGCAGCGTTGAATTGAGGGGGGGATTCACAGATACGCAGTATTTT.

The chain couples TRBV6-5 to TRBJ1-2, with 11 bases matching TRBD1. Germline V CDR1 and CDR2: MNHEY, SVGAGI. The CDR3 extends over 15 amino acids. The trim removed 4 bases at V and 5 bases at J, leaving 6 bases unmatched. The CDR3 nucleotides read TGTGCCAGCAGTTCGCCGGGACAGGGGGAATATGGCTACACCTTC. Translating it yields CASSSPGQGEYGYTF.

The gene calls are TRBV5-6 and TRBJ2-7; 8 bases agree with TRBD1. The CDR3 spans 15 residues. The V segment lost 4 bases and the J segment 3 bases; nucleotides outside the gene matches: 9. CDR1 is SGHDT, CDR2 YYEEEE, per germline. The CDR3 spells CASSPGQGQYYEQYF. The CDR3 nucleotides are TGTGCCAGCAGCCCTGGACAGGGACAATACTACGAGCAGTACTTC.

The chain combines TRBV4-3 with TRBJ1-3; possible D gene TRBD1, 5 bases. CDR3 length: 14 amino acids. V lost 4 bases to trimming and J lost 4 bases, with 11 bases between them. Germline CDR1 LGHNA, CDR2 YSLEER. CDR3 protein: CASSPGTAGNTIYF. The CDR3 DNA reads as TGCGCCAGCAGCCCAGGGACTGCAGGAAACACCATATATTTT.

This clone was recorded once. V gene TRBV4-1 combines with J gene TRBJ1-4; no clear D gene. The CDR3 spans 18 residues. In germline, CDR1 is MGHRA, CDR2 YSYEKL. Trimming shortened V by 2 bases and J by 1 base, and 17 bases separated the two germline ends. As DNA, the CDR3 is TGCGCCAGCAGCCAAAATCAGGTTAACGTCGGAACTAATGAAAAACTGTTTTTT. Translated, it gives CASSQNQVNVGTNEKLFF.

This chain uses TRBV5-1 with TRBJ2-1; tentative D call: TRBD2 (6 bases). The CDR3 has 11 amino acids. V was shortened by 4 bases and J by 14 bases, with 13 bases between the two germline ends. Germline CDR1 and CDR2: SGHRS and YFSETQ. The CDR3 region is CASSALTREFF. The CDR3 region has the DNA TGCGCCAGCAGCGCACTGACTAGAGAGTTCTTC.

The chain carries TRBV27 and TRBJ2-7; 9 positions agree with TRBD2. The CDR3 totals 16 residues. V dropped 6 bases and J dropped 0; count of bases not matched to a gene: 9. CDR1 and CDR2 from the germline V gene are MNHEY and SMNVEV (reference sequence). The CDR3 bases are TGTGCCAGCAGGCCCCTTCCGACTAGCGGCTCCTACGAGCAGTACTTC. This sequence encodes CASRPLPTSGSYEQYF.